Each of the 10 T cell receptor beta chains below was sequenced from the same sample in a study of shared clonotypes between healthy human individuals. Naive CD8 cells lacked CD45RO, underwent positive selection for CCR7 and left out terminally differentiated effector memory CD45RA+ cells. TCRdb's table, derived via immunoSEQ multiplex PCR, lists solely in-frame clones and lacks some. The data show approximately 2,000,000 clones, 90% to 95% seen once. The sample consisted of naive CD8+ T cells from PBMCs. The source is a young man in good health. Some clones in this sample may be carry-over from other donors' samples.

The rearrangement joins TRBV28 to TRBJ2-5; the match to TRBD2 covers 10 bases. V lost 6 bases and J lost 5; bases outside the gene matches: 18. The length of the CDR3 is 18 residues. From germline, CDR1 is MDHEN and CDR2 SYDVKM. CDR3 coding DNA: TGTGCCAGCAGCCCCTGGGGGGCCAGCGGGAGGGAGCACGAGACCCAGTACTTC. It specifies CASSPWGASGREHETQYF.

The chain employs TRBV4-3 and TRBJ2-1; TRBD1 is a possible D gene (5 bases). The CDR3 is made up of 16 amino acids. V lost 1 base and J 5 bases, leaving 15 bases between the germline ends. Germline CDR1 and CDR2: LGHNA and YSLEER. The CDR3 DNA sequence: TGCGCCAGCAGCCAAGTCTCAGGGCGGTTCGACAATGAGCAGTTCTTC. Translating it yields CASSQVSGRFDNEQFF.

J is TRBJ2-1 and V is TRBV7-9; D unresolved. V lost 0 bases and J 8 bases, leaving 8 bases between the germline ends. Germline-derived CDR1 and CDR2 are SEHNR and FQNEAQ (reference sequence). This CDR3 is 13 amino acids long. The CDR3 protein is CASSLAELDEQFF. The CDR3 DNA reads TGTGCCAGCAGCTTAGCGGAGCTGGATGAGCAGTTCTTC.

CDR3 region: CASSEAGRRVYEQYF. CDR3 in DNA: TGTGCCAGCAGTGAAGCGGGGCGGAGGGTTTACGAGCAGTACTTC. This chain uses TRBV6-1 with TRBJ2-7, with D perhaps TRBD2 (6 bases). The CDR3 sequence is 15 residues long. Germline V lookup: CDR1 MNHNS, CDR2 SASEGT. V was clipped by 0 bases and J by 4 bases, with 13 bases between them.

The chain recombines TRBV28 with TRBJ2-3; D uncertain. The CDR3 is made up of 13 amino acids. Germline CDR1 is MDHEN and CDR2 is SYDVKM. Trimming left V 7 bases short and J 2 bases short, with 10 bases between. CDR3 sequence reads: CASNELFTDTQYF. The CDR3, as DNA: TGTGCCAGCAATGAGCTATTCACAGATACGCAGTATTTT.

The J gene is TRBJ1-2, the V gene TRBV19; TRBD1 is a possible D gene (6 bases). Germline CDR1 LNHDA, CDR2 SQIVND (reference sequence). The CDR3 loop spans 13 amino acids. Trimming stripped 6 bases from V and 3 bases from J, with 11 bases between. The CDR3 protein is CASSPGTHYGYTF. The DNA for the CDR3 is TGTGCCAGTAGCCCCGGGACACACTATGGCTACACCTTC.

This clone was observed a handful of times. J is TRBJ1-5 and V is TRBV28, with D possibly TRBD1 on 5 matching bases. Trimming took 5 bases from V and 6 from J, leaving 17 bases between them. CDR1 MDHEN and CDR2 SYDVKM come from the germline V gene. The CDR3 covers 15 residues. This chain's CDR3 is CASSPMVGVRQPQHF. The CDR3 coding sequence is TGTGCCAGCAGTCCCATGGTGGGGGTACGTCAGCCCCAGCATTTT.

V gene TRBV5-1 combines with J gene TRBJ2-7, with D uncertain. The CDR3 runs 13 residues. V gave up 4 bases and J gave up 4 bases, with 12 bases separating them. From germline, CDR1 is SGHRS and CDR2 YFSETQ. The CDR3, as DNA: TGCGCCAGCAGCCCTACAGAGAGTTACGAGCAGTACTTC. It translates to CASSPTESYEQYF.

This rearrangement joins TRBV6-1 to TRBJ2-2, with D hard to call. The CDR3 has 12 residues. The germline V and J ends were trimmed by 6 bases and 5 bases, with 7 bases remaining between them. From germline, CDR1 is MNHNS and CDR2 SASEGT. The CDR3 sequence: CASSPRTGELFF. In DNA form, the CDR3 reads TGTGCCAGCAGCCCAAGGACCGGGGAGCTGTTTTTT.

J is TRBJ2-7 and V is TRBV28, with 16 bases aligning to TRBD2. The germline V gene encodes CDR1 MDHEN and CDR2 SYDVKM. With V trimmed by 6 bases and J by 12 bases, 8 bases remained unmatched. The CDR3 length is 14 residues. In DNA, the CDR3 is TGTGCCAGCAGGCGAGGGACTAGCGGGAGGGCCCCGTACTTC. Translating gives CASRRGTSGRAPYF.